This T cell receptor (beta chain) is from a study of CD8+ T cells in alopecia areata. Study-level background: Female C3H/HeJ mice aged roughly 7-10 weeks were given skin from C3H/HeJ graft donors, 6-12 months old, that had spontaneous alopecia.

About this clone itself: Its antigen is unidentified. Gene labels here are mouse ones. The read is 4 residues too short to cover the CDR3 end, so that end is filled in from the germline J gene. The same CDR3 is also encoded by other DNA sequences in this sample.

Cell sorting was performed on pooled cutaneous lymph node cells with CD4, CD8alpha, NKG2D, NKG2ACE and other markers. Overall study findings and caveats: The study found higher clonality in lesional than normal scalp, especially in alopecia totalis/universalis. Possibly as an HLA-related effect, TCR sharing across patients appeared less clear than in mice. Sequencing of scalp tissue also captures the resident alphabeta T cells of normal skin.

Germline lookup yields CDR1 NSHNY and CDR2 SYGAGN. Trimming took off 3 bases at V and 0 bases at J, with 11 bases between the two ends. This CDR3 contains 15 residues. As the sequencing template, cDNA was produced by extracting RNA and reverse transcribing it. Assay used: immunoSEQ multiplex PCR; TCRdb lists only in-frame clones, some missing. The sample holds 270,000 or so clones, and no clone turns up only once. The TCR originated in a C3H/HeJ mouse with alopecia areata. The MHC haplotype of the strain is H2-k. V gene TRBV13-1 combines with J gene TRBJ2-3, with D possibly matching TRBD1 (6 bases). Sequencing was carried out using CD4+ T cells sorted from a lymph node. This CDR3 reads CASSVPGQSAETLYF. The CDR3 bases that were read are TGTGCCAGCAGTGTCCCGGGACAAAGTGCAGAA.